This T cell receptor beta chain appears in the sequencing data of a study of T cell changes during pregnancy in multiple sclerosis. Method: immunoSEQ multiplex PCR; TCRdb's copy keeps in-frame clones and lacks some. The profile shows approximately 100,000 clones, around 93% of them singletons. CDR1 is LGHNA, CDR2 YSLEER, per germline. The CDR3 is 15 amino acids. With 1 base clipped from V and 6 bases from J, the junction kept 3 bases outside the gene matches. V usage is TRBV4-3 and J usage is TRBJ2-1, with 10 bases fitting TRBD2. The starting material was peripheral blood, obtained before pregnancy. The TCR sequence derives from a female donor with multiple sclerosis, enrolled in a pregnancy study. CDR3 protein: CASSQATSGFNEQFF. The CDR3 coding sequence is TGCGCCAGCAGCCAAGCGACTAGCGGGTTCAATGAGCAGTTCTTC.